This T cell receptor (beta chain) was observed in a study of early T cells in non-severe SARS-CoV-2 infection. Each CDR3 protein is one row after TCRdb ran MiXCR on the 5' RACE reads. Among 40,000 to 60,000 distinct CDR3 sequences listed, approximately 8.1% were seen once. The CDR3 length is 16 residues. The V and J ends lost 1 base and 2 bases respectively, with 13 bases between them. Germline V lookup: CDR1 SGHTA, CDR2 FQGNSA. This rearrangement joins TRBV7-2 to TRBJ2-3, with D tentatively TRBD2 (6 bases). Material for sequencing was whole blood. This TCR came from an adult who was a healthcare worker with PCR-confirmed SARS-CoV-2 infection or an uninfected control (not recorded which). The CDR3: CASSLEDGGTTDTQYF. CDR3 DNA: TGTGCCAGCAGCTTAGAGGATGGGGGGACCACAGATACGCAGTATTTT.